This passage covers 22 T cell receptor beta chains from one sample sequenced in a study of T cells in severe cutaneous drug reactions. Carbamazepine had induced Stevens-Johnson syndrome or toxic epidermal necrolysis in the sequenced donors. The iRepertoire multiplex PCR system with TCR subtype-specific primers built both bulk and single-cell libraries. TCRdb re-called the multiplex PCR reads and gives one entry per CDR3 protein, without DNA. Recorded here are roughly 9,000 distinct CDR3 sequences; the top ten clones represent around 26%. The specimen was cells from a skin blister. The receptors stem from a human donor with a severe cutaneous adverse drug reaction.

The V gene is TRBV6-2 or TRBV6-3, the J gene TRBJ2-3; TCRdb proposes TRBD1, but this gene call is untestable without DNA. Germline V lookup: CDR1 MNHEY, CDR2 SVGEGT. The CDR3 consists of 15 residues. CDR3 sequence: CASSPGTISTDTQYF.

The chain carries TRBV12-3 or TRBV12-4 and TRBJ2-7; absent DNA, TCRdb's TRBD1 call cannot be checked. The CDR3 covers 16 residues. CDR3: CASASDLDRGGDEQYF.

The J gene is TRBJ1-2, the V gene TRBV28; TCRdb designates TRBD1, a call that cannot be tested without DNA. The CDR3 is made up of 13 amino acids. The V gene's germline CDR1 is MDHEN and CDR2 SYDVKM. The CDR3 region is CASRPQGGAGYTF.

This chain joins TRBV5-4 and TRBJ1-1; the D call of TRBD1 rests on TCRdb alone, since no DNA is present to check it. The germline V gene encodes CDR1 SGHNT and CDR2 YYREEE (reference sequence). CDR3 length: 13 amino acids. CDR3 in amino acids: CASSPPTGAEAFF.

The rearrangement uses TRBV6-2 or TRBV6-3 and TRBJ2-7; TCRdb picks TRBD2, but there is no DNA to check that call. The CDR3 contains 14 residues. Germline CDR1 and CDR2: MNHEY and SVGEGT. CDR3 residues: CASIGTSGTYEQYF.

This chain connects TRBV12-3 or TRBV12-4 to TRBJ1-5; the TRBD1 assignment by TCRdb is unverifiable without DNA. The CDR3 sequence is 15 residues long. Here the CDR3 reads CASSSDRVVWQPQHF.

The chain uses TRBV5-1 and TRBJ1-5. Germline assignment: CDR1 SGHRS and CDR2 YFSETQ. This CDR3 has 13 amino acids. The CDR3 here is CASSLTPFQPQHF.

The rearrangement uses TRBV3-1 and TRBJ2-1. The CDR3 runs to 14 residues. Per germline, CDR1 LGHDT and CDR2 YNNKEL (reference sequence). The CDR3 protein is CASSLRLDYNEQFF.

This chain links TRBV12-3 or TRBV12-4 with TRBJ2-2; absent DNA, TCRdb's TRBD1 call cannot be checked. The CDR3 has 18 residues. CDR3 in amino acids: CASTDSIGQGANTGELFF.

This chain connects TRBV7-6 to TRBJ2-7; the D call from TCRdb, TRBD1, cannot be confirmed without DNA. This CDR3 is 14 amino acids long. Per germline, CDR1 SGHVS and CDR2 FNYEAQ. CDR3: CASSLRQYSYEQYF.

The V and J genes are TRBV4-1 and TRBJ2-5. The CDR3 spans 16 residues. Germline CDR1 MGHRA, CDR2 YSYEKL. CDR3 sequence: CASSHSRLTQQETQYF.

This clonotype is identified as medium-sized from frequency. The chain uses TRBV28 and TRBJ2-1; TCRdb's assignment of TRBD2 cannot be checked, as there is no DNA. The CDR3 is 16 residues long. Germline V gene data show CDR1 as MDHEN and CDR2 as SYDVKM. CDR3: CASSFPRTSGHNEQFF.

The chain employs TRBV11-1 and TRBJ2-2; lacking DNA, the TRBD2 call made by TCRdb goes unchecked. There are 15 residues in the CDR3. Germline values: CDR1 SGHAT, CDR2 FQDESV (reference sequence). The CDR3 here is CASSFARGRPGELFF.

The rearrangement joins TRBV28 to TRBJ1-2; TCRdb's assignment of TRBD1 cannot be checked, as there is no DNA. There are 13 residues in the CDR3. Germline CDR1 and CDR2: MDHEN and SYDVKM. The CDR3 loop is CASSPLPGAGYTF.

This chain links TRBV5-8 with TRBJ2-2. Germline lookup yields CDR1 SGHTS and CDR2 YDEGEE. The CDR3 loop spans 15 amino acids. The CDR3: CASSLLSVNTGELFF. Together with reference TRBV5-8 and TRBJ2-2, the CDR3 gives the full variable domain: EAGVTQSPTHLIKTRGQQATLRCSPISGHTSVYWYQQALGLGLQFLLWYDEGEERNRGNFPPRFSGRQFPNYSSELNVNALELEDSALYLCASSLLSVNTGELFFGEGSRLTVL.

This clonotype registers medium-sized by frequency. This chain connects TRBV7-9 to TRBJ1-1. The germline V gene has CDR1 SEHNR and CDR2 FQNEAQ (reference sequence). The CDR3 has 11 amino acids. CDR3 sequence: CASSLGTEAFF.

The chain employs TRBV27 and TRBJ2-2; TCRdb selects TRBD2, and the lack of DNA leaves this call unchecked. The CDR3 length is 12 residues. The germline V gene has CDR1 MNHEY and CDR2 SMNVEV (reference sequence). The CDR3 sequence: CASGPYTGELFF.

V and J are TRBV28 and TRBJ1-3; TCRdb outputs TRBD1, but without DNA this stays unchecked. Germline assignment: CDR1 MDHEN and CDR2 SYDVKM. This CDR3 region has 15 residues. The CDR3 is CASSQRRGAGNTIYF.

Here the CDR3 reads CASSYPLTDLNTEAFF. V and J are TRBV6-2 or TRBV6-3 and TRBJ1-1; TCRdb's D call of TRBD1 is untestable without DNA. The CDR3 loop spans 16 amino acids. In germline, CDR1 is MNHEY, CDR2 SVGEGT.

The chain recombines TRBV7-8 with TRBJ1-6. CDR3 length: 16 residues. Germline V gene sequence: CDR1 SGHVS, CDR2 FQNEAQ. Here the CDR3 reads CASSAAGGSYNSPLHF.

The rearrangement uses TRBV5-1 and TRBJ2-1; absent DNA, TCRdb's TRBD2 call cannot be checked. The CDR3 spans 16 residues. Germline V gene data show CDR1 as SGHRS and CDR2 as YFSETQ. The CDR3 protein is CASSLVALRGPNEQFF.

The gene calls are TRBV6-2 or TRBV6-3 and TRBJ2-5; TCRdb outputs TRBD1, but without DNA this stays unchecked. This CDR3 comprises 16 residues. Germline loops: CDR1 MNHEY, CDR2 SVGEGT. The CDR3 loop is CASSRTGGDSSETQYF.